Following are 24 T cell receptor beta chains from one sample sequenced in a study of T cell changes during pregnancy in multiple sclerosis. Sequencing was performed with immunoSEQ multiplex PCR; in TCRdb, only in-frame clones are kept and a portion is missing. The sample lists over 50,000 clones, over 80% occurring once. The input for sequencing was peripheral blood, taken in the first trimester of pregnancy. These receptor sequences come from a female donor with multiple sclerosis, enrolled in a pregnancy study.

The chain uses TRBV5-1 and TRBJ2-1; TRBD2 matches at 8 bases. Germline V CDR1 and CDR2: SGHRS, YFSETQ. J gave up 0 bases and V 4 bases, and 12 bases lay outside the gene matches. The CDR3 runs 18 residues. Written as DNA, the CDR3 is TGCGCCAGCAGCCCCCACTGGGAAGCGGGAGTCTCCTACAATGAGCAGTTCTTC. Protein: CASSPHWEAGVSYNEQFF.

The chain employs TRBV7-9 and TRBJ2-3, with 10 bases fitting TRBD1. CDR3 length: 16 residues. The junction had 11 bases not matched to a gene; V was cut back by 6 bases and J by 5 bases. The germline V gene encodes CDR1 SEHNR and CDR2 FQNEAQ (reference sequence). The CDR3 nucleotides read TGTGCCAGCAGGTGGGGACAGGGGCGGGCGAAAGATACGCAGTATTTT. This translates into CASRWGQGRAKDTQYF.

The gene calls are TRBV4-1 and TRBJ2-7, with 7 bases aligning to TRBD1. Unmatched junction bases numbered 9, after V lost 7 bases and J lost 3 bases. This CDR3 spans 14 amino acids. Germline CDR1 reads MGHRA; CDR2 reads YSYEKL. The CDR3 reads CASILTGVVYEQYF. In DNA form, the CDR3 reads TGCGCCAGCATATTAACAGGGGTGGTCTACGAGCAGTACTTC.

The chain is built from TRBV7-2 and TRBJ2-7, with 8 bases identical to TRBD2. CDR1 is SGHTA and CDR2 is FQGNSA in the germline V gene. The CDR3 extends over 19 amino acids. The V gene end was trimmed by 3 bases and the J gene end by 2 bases; junction bases not matched to a gene: 18. The CDR3 DNA is TGTGCCAGCAGCTTCCCTATGGACCTTTCGGGAGGGAATCCCTACGAGCAGTACTTC. The encoded protein is CASSFPMDLSGGNPYEQYF.

The chain joins TRBV10-3 to TRBJ2-7; D is perhaps TRBD2 (6 bases). The CDR3 is made up of 14 amino acids. The germline V gene encodes CDR1 ENHRY and CDR2 SYGVKD. V was pared by 10 bases and J by 0 bases, with 16 bases between. CDR3 in amino acids: CATSRGASSYEQYF. CDR3 bases: TGTGCCACGTCGCGGGGCGCCAGCTCCTACGAGCAGTACTTC.

The chain uses TRBV19 and TRBJ1-2; a possible D gene is TRBD1 (5 bases). V shed 7 bases and J shed 1 base, with 13 bases lying between them. This CDR3 is 14 amino acids long. Germline values: CDR1 LNHDA, CDR2 SQIVND (reference sequence). The CDR3, as DNA: TGTGCCAGTACCCGGGGGGGGAATAACTATGGCTACACCTTC. As protein: CASTRGGNNYGYTF.

The chain uses TRBV6-4 and TRBJ2-1; 9 bases are shared with TRBD2. The germline CDR1 and CDR2 sequences are MRHNA and SNTAGT. This CDR3 is 14 amino acids long. J was trimmed by 6 bases and V by 3 bases; bases with no gene match: 3. The CDR3 loop is CASSEGTSSNEQFF. CDR3 in DNA: TGTGCCAGCAGTGAAGGGACTAGCAGCAATGAGCAGTTCTTC.

V is TRBV5-1 and J is TRBJ2-1, with D perhaps matching TRBD2 (5 bases). The CDR3 loop spans 16 amino acids. The V gene lost 6 bases and the J gene lost 3 bases, with 19 bases spanning the gap. Germline CDR1 and CDR2: SGHRS and YFSETQ. The CDR3: CASTPVGLADYNEQFF. DNA for the CDR3: TGCGCCAGCACCCCCGTGGGTCTAGCCGACTACAATGAGCAGTTCTTC. Variable domain in full (rest from reference TRBV5-1 and TRBJ2-1): KAGVTQTPRYLIKTRGQQVTLSCSPISGHRSVSWYQQTPGQGLQFLFEYFSETQRNKGNFPGRFSGRQFSNSRSEMNVSTLELGDSALYLCASTPVGLADYNEQFFGPGTRLTVL.

The chain links TRBV6-1 to TRBJ2-3; 11 bases agree with TRBD2. CDR1 MNHNS and CDR2 SASEGT come from the germline V gene. This CDR3 is built from 17 residues. V trimming: 0 bases; J trimming: 0 bases; junction bases outside the gene matches: 2. CDR3 nucleotides: TGTGCCAGCAGTGAAGCACGGACTAGCGGGAGCACAGATACGCAGTATTTT. Protein product: CASSEARTSGSTDTQYF.

This clone was seen just once. The chain combines TRBV11-3 with TRBJ1-1, with 7 bases fitting TRBD1. The V and J ends lost 3 bases and 0 bases, in that order; junction bases with no gene match: 1. The V gene's germline CDR1 is SGHNT and CDR2 YENEEA. The CDR3 runs to 14 residues. The CDR3 reads CASSFDRVNTEAFF. Here the CDR3 DNA reads TGTGCCAGCAGCTTCGACAGGGTGAACACTGAAGCTTTCTTT.

The chain carries TRBV5-6 and TRBJ1-5; 8 nucleotides align to TRBD1. The ends lost 0 bases at V and 4 bases at J; junction bases unmatched: 9. This CDR3 is built from 17 residues. Germline CDR1 SGHDT, CDR2 YYEEEE. The CDR3 coding sequence is TGTGCCAGCAGCTTGGGGTCTGGACAGGGCGGAAATCAGCCCCAGCATTTT. This codes for CASSLGSGQGGNQPQHF. The full variable domain, with the rest looked up from reference TRBV5-6 and TRBJ1-5, is DAGVTQSPTHLIKTRGQQVTLRCSPKSGHDTVSWYQQALGQGPQFIFQYYEEEERQRGNFPDRFSGHQFPNYSSELNVNALLLGDSALYLCASSLGSGQGGNQPQHFGDGTRLSIL.

The CDR3 sequence is CASSPIRGPSYNEQFF. In nucleotides, the CDR3 is TGTGCCAGCAGTCCAATCCGCGGGCCCTCCTACAATGAGCAGTTCTTC. The chain couples TRBV28 to TRBJ2-1; D perhaps matches TRBD2 (5 bases). Trimming left V 5 bases short and J 0 bases short, with 14 bases between. This CDR3 has 16 amino acids. The germline gives CDR1 MDHEN, CDR2 SYDVKM.

The V gene is TRBV19, the J gene TRBJ2-2, with 8 bases fitting TRBD2. This CDR3 region has 15 residues. J lost 1 base, V lost 9 bases, and 7 bases had no gene match. The V gene's germline CDR1 is LNHDA and CDR2 SQIVND (reference sequence). CDR3 amino acids: CASDRRGGNTGELFF. CDR3 in DNA: TGTGCCAGCGACCGTCGGGGGGGGAACACCGGGGAGCTGTTTTTT.

The chain couples TRBV18 to TRBJ2-5; maybe TRBD2 (6 bases). Trimming shortened V by 4 bases and J by 3 bases, and 9 bases separated the two germline ends. The germline V gene has CDR1 KGHSH and CDR2 LQKENI. This CDR3 has 13 residues. This chain's CDR3 is CASSLGLKETQYF. In DNA form, the CDR3 reads TGTGCCAGCTCACTGGGACTGAAAGAGACCCAGTACTTC.

The chain has TRBV5-1 and TRBJ2-7, with TRBD1 identical over 8 bases. The J segment lost 3 bases and the V segment lost 1 base, leaving 6 bases of the junction unmatched. CDR3 size: 15 residues. CDR1 SGHRS and CDR2 YFSETQ come from the germline V gene. CDR3: CASSLLGQANYEQYF. The CDR3 DNA sequence: TGCGCCAGCAGCTTGCTGGGACAGGCCAACTACGAGCAGTACTTC. The variable domain in full, completed from reference TRBV5-1 and TRBJ2-7, reads KAGVTQTPRYLIKTRGQQVTLSCSPISGHRSVSWYQQTPGQGLQFLFEYFSETQRNKGNFPGRFSGRQFSNSRSEMNVSTLELGDSALYLCASSLLGQANYEQYFGPGTRLTVT.

The V gene is TRBV9, the J gene TRBJ2-1; D ambiguous. V shed 0 bases and J shed 6 bases, with 7 bases lying between them. The CDR3 is 13 residues long. The V gene's germline CDR1 is SGDLS and CDR2 YYNGEE. CDR3 region: CASSVDSPNEQFF. The CDR3, as DNA: TGTGCCAGCAGCGTAGACAGCCCCAATGAGCAGTTCTTC.

The chain has TRBV19 and TRBJ2-7; 11 bases map to TRBD2. This CDR3 has 19 amino acids. V shed 5 bases, J shed 4 bases, and the junction held 19 bases outside the gene matches. Looked up from germline, CDR1 is LNHDA and CDR2 is SQIVND (reference sequence). Here the CDR3 reads CASSSPGGRTGTSGYEQYF. The CDR3 DNA reads as TGTGCCAGTAGTTCACCCGGGGGGCGTACCGGGACTAGCGGATACGAGCAGTACTTC.

The chain recombines TRBV5-1 with TRBJ2-5, with 8 positions matching TRBD2. The germline gives CDR1 SGHRS, CDR2 YFSETQ. CDR3 length: 15 amino acids. J gave up 2 bases and V 5 bases, and 8 bases lay outside the gene matches. The CDR3 nucleotides read TGCGCCAGCAGTACGGGACTAGGTCCTCAAGAGACCCAGTACTTC. Protein product: CASSTGLGPQETQYF. Variable domain in full (rest from reference TRBV5-1 and TRBJ2-5): KAGVTQTPRYLIKTRGQQVTLSCSPISGHRSVSWYQQTPGQGLQFLFEYFSETQRNKGNFPGRFSGRQFSNSRSEMNVSTLELGDSALYLCASSTGLGPQETQYFGPGTRLLVL.

The CDR3 is CASSFSEYEQYF. In nucleotides, the CDR3 is TGTGCCAGCAGCTTCTCAGAATACGAGCAGTACTTC. V is TRBV5-6 and J is TRBJ2-7; D not resolved. The CDR3 runs to 12 residues. Trimming took 2 bases from V and 4 from J, leaving 7 bases between them. CDR1 SGHDT and CDR2 YYEEEE come from the germline V gene.

The gene calls are TRBV28 and TRBJ2-5; D gene ambiguous. CDR1 and CDR2 (germline): MDHEN, SYDVKM. The CDR3 runs to 12 residues. The ends were cut back, 6 bases at V and 5 bases at J, with 10 bases in the middle. CDR3 sequence: CASRNPRETQYF. DNA of the CDR3: TGTGCCAGCAGGAACCCCCGGGAGACCCAGTACTTC.

V usage is TRBV29-1 and J usage is TRBJ2-7; 8 bases align to TRBD1. This CDR3 comprises 12 residues. Germline trimming cut 3 bases from V and 5 bases from J; bases unmatched to any gene: 3. Germline CDR1 reads SQVTM; CDR2 reads ANQGSEA. Here the CDR3 DNA reads TGCAGCGTTGAGACAGGGGCCAACGAGCAGTACTTC. Amino acids: CSVETGANEQYF.

The genes are TRBV4-3 and TRBJ2-7, with D unresolved. Germline loops: CDR1 LGHNA, CDR2 YSLEER. The CDR3 is made up of 15 amino acids. Deletions cut 1 base from V and 6 bases from J, with 16 bases between. CDR3 DNA sequence: TGCGCCAGCAGCCAAGCGATTTCCCTCCCCGGCGAGCAGTACTTC. Protein sequence: CASSQAISLPGEQYF.

This clone occurred once. The V call is TRBV7-2, the J call TRBJ1-4, with 8 positions matching TRBD1. CDR3 length equals 16 residues. In germline, CDR1 is SGHTA, CDR2 FQGNSA. J was trimmed by 8 bases and V by 1 base; bases with no gene match: 9. Written as DNA, the CDR3 is TGTGCCAGCAGCTTAGGGTATCAGGGGGCAGAAGAAAAACTGTTTTTT. It is translated as CASSLGYQGAEEKLFF.

The chain combines TRBV18 with TRBJ2-2; TRBD2 is a possible D gene (5 bases). V dropped 6 bases and J dropped 7 bases, with 12 bases sitting between them. The CDR3 consists of 13 residues. Germline CDR1 reads KGHSH; CDR2 reads LQKENI. The CDR3 sequence: CASSRKGGGELFF. CDR3 in DNA: TGTGCCAGCTCGCGGAAAGGAGGCGGGGAGCTGTTTTTT.